The clone carrying this T cell receptor (beta chain) showed up just a few times. Its antigen is currently unknown. The germline gives CDR1 SQVTM, CDR2 ANQGSEA. The length of the CDR3 is 14 residues. Between the trimmed V and J ends, which lost 8 bases and 2 bases, there was a span of 16 bases. These data come from a study of T-cell reconstitution after alpha-beta-depleted transplantation in children. General study results and limits: The origin of high day-60 TCRbeta diversity in some patients lay in surviving recipient T cells and thymic progenitors. T-cell numbers and diversity, one year after transplant, stemmed largely from T cells that were newly produced. Alpha-beta T cells present about two months after transplant were reported to originate from several hundred expanded graft clones.

Molecular barcoding with unique molecular identifiers was used for the TCRbeta library. TCRdb passed the PCR reads through MiXCR, listing each CDR3 protein once. The profile shows fewer than 250,000 distinct CDR3 sequences, roughly 18% of them singletons. This rearrangement joins TRBV29-1 to TRBJ2-1; possible D gene TRBD2, 6 bases. The origin of this receptor is a male patient between 2 and 10 years old who had a stem cell transplant for acute lymphoblastic leukemia, so the T cells may come from the graft donor. The material sequenced was PBMCs, mostly from graft donor cells, taken 360 days after TCRalphabeta/CD19-depleted stem cell transplant. CDR3 in DNA: TGCAGCATAACCGGGACTGTCGCCTACAATGAGCAGTTCTTC. Translating it yields CSITGTVAYNEQFF.